These 30 T cell receptor beta chains share one sample of origin, sequenced in a study of blood T cells in healthy people across ages. A second PCR of roughly 7 to 11 cycles used a sample-barcoded 5' primer and a J-beta primer mix. TCRdb analysed the 5' RACE reads with MiXCR anew, one entry per CDR3 protein. The sample lists 790,000 or so distinct CDR3 sequences, less than 60% seen once, with over 15% in the top ten. The specimen sequenced was blood. The receptors here all came from a man older than 75 in good health.

The chain has TRBV11-2 and TRBJ2-7; 7 nucleotides align to TRBD1. Trimming took 7 bases from V and 2 from J; bases not matched to a gene: 11. The CDR3 has 15 amino acids. CDR1 is SGHAT and CDR2 is FQNNGV in the germline V gene. CDR3 sequence: CASTRYRDSTYEQYF. The CDR3 bases are TGTGCCAGCACCCGATACCGGGACAGCACCTACGAGCAGTACTTC.

This clonotype has a count of ten or more. The chain carries TRBV5-1 and TRBJ1-4, with 7 bases that match TRBD1. Germline V gives CDR1 SGHRS, CDR2 YFSETQ. This CDR3 contains 15 residues. After removal of 4 bases from V and 0 bases from J, the junction contained 3 bases not matched to a gene. CDR3 bases: TGCGCCAGCAGCCTTGGACAGGCAACTAATGAAAAACTGTTTTTT. Protein product: CASSLGQATNEKLFF.

The rearrangement uses TRBV30 and TRBJ2-5; D not resolved. The CDR3 is made up of 13 amino acids. Germline-derived CDR1 and CDR2 are GTSNPN and SVGIG (reference sequence). The V and J ends lost 3 bases and 5 bases respectively, with 13 bases between them. The chain's CDR3 is CAWSALPGETQYF. In DNA, the CDR3 is TGTGCCTGGAGCGCACTGCCTGGCGAGACCCAGTACTTC.

This clonotype has ten or more counts. The chain recombines TRBV19 with TRBJ2-1; D is possibly TRBD1 or TRBD2 (5 bases each). The V and J ends lost 9 bases and 2 bases respectively, with 11 bases between them. CDR1 is LNHDA, CDR2 SQIVND, per germline (reference sequence). The CDR3 is 13 amino acids. This chain's CDR3 is CASRDPAYNEQFF. DNA of the CDR3: TGTGCCAGCCGGGACCCAGCCTACAATGAGCAGTTCTTC.

This clonotype turned up a few times. The chain joins TRBV7-3 to TRBJ2-3, with 10 nucleotides matching TRBD2. The germline V gene has CDR1 SGHTA and CDR2 FQGTGA. With V trimmed by 1 base and J by 2 bases, 6 bases remained unmatched. The CDR3 is 17 residues long. CDR3 loop: CASSLITSGTFTDTQYF. Here the CDR3 DNA reads TGTGCCAGCAGCTTAATCACTAGCGGGACTTTCACAGATACGCAGTATTTT.

This clonotype was seen a few times. The CDR3 loop reads CASSPLERSSTDTQYF. DNA for the CDR3: TGTGCCAGCAGCCCCCTCGAACGGAGCAGTACCGATACGCAGTATTTT. The chain combines TRBV7-3 with TRBJ2-3; D gene unclear. Germline V gives CDR1 SGHTA, CDR2 FQGTGA. Trimming took 5 bases from V and 6 from J, leaving 21 bases between them. The CDR3 is 16 amino acids.

This clonotype was counted many times. This chain joins TRBV15 and TRBJ2-1; D remains ambiguous. The CDR3 has 15 amino acids. Trimming shortened V by 1 base and J by 0 bases, and 7 bases separated the two germline ends. The germline CDR1 and CDR2 sequences are LNHNV and YYDKDF (reference sequence). The CDR3: CATSRVTSSYNEQFF. In DNA, the CDR3 is TGTGCCACCAGCAGAGTCACGAGCTCCTACAATGAGCAGTTCTTC.

V and J are TRBV28 and TRBJ2-7, with D hard to call. Per the germline V gene, CDR1 is MDHEN and CDR2 is SYDVKM. Trimming took 5 bases from V and 2 from J, leaving 10 bases between them. This CDR3 comprises 13 residues. The CDR3 spells CASSKGLPYEQYF. The CDR3 DNA reads as TGTGCCAGCAGTAAGGGCCTTCCCTACGAGCAGTACTTC.

This clonotype was recorded many times. The CDR3: CASSLDDINTGELFF. DNA of the CDR3: TGCGCCAGCAGCTTGGACGATATCAACACCGGGGAGCTGTTTTTT. This sequence joins TRBV5-1 and TRBJ2-2; D uncertain. Per germline, CDR1 SGHRS and CDR2 YFSETQ. This CDR3 is built from 15 residues. Between the trimmed V and J ends, which lost 0 bases and 2 bases, there was a span of 8 bases.

This clonotype was detected many times. The rearrangement joins TRBV20-1 to TRBJ2-3, with TRBD1 identical over 9 bases. This CDR3 spans 14 amino acids. Germline V CDR1 and CDR2: DFQATT, SNEGSKA (reference sequence). J gave up 7 bases and V 6 bases, and 11 bases lay outside the gene matches. CDR3 coding DNA: TGCAGTGCAGAAGGGACAGGGAGAGGAAATACGCAGTATTTT. Its translation: CSAEGTGRGNTQYF.

The chain uses TRBV12-3 or TRBV12-4 and TRBJ2-5; unclear D gene. With the DNA end fitting TRBJ2-7 better, the J assignment may be wrong. The CDR3 covers 13 residues. The CDR3 loop reads CASSSYSSYEQYF. CDR3 DNA: TGTGCCAGCAGTTCGTACAGCTCCTACGAGCAGTACTTC.

CDR3 nucleotides: TGCAGTGCCCCGGGACAGGGATTAAACATTCAGTACTTC. Protein sequence: CSAPGQGLNIQYF. The J gene is TRBJ2-7, the V gene TRBV20-1, with 9 positions matching TRBD1. The DNA matches TRBJ2-4 better at its end, which makes the J call doubtful. The V gene's germline CDR1 is DFQATT and CDR2 SNEGSKA (reference sequence). This CDR3 contains 13 residues.

The V gene is TRBV29-1, the J gene TRBJ1-4; no reliable D call. V gave up 3 bases and J gave up 8 bases, with 16 bases separating them. This CDR3 spans 14 amino acids. The germline CDR1 and CDR2 sequences are SQVTM and ANQGSEA. The CDR3 loop is CSVDDGRGQEKLFF. CDR3 DNA: TGCAGCGTTGACGATGGCCGCGGCCAGGAAAAACTGTTTTTT. The full variable domain, with the rest looked up from reference TRBV29-1 and TRBJ1-4, is SAVISQKPSRDICQRGTSLTIQCQVDSQVTMMFWYRQQPGQSLTLIATANQGSEATYESGFVIDKFPISRPNLTFSTLTVSNMSPEDSSIYLCSVDDGRGQEKLFFGSGTQLSVL.

This clonotype was detected a few times. The chain combines TRBV3-1 with TRBJ2-7, with a weak D call TRBD2 (6 bases). Trimming took off 3 bases at V and 9 bases at J, with 9 bases between the two ends. The length of the CDR3 is 11 residues. Germline V gene lookup returns CDR1 LGHDT and CDR2 YNNKEL (reference sequence). CDR3 DNA: TGTGCCAGCAGCCAGCTAGCGTCGCAGTACTTC. It specifies CASSQLASQYF.

A remark on this clonotype: A much larger clone differs by one base, so this may be a read error. The chain is built from TRBV29-1 and TRBJ2-7, with D possibly TRBD2 on 5 matching bases. The CDR3 has 13 amino acids. Germline V lookup: CDR1 SQVTM, CDR2 ANQGSEA. V was shortened by 7 bases and J by 0 bases, with 13 bases between the two germline ends. The CDR3 region has the DNA TGCAGCGCTGAGGGTGTAGACTCCTACGAGCAGTACTTC. It specifies CSAEGVDSYEQYF.

The chain joins TRBV27 to TRBJ2-1; 12 bases agree with TRBD2. The CDR3 runs 21 residues. Germline CDR1 reads MNHEY; CDR2 reads SMNVEV (reference sequence). Losses at the gene ends were 2 bases for V and 0 bases for J; bases not matched to a gene: 14. CDR3 in amino acids: CASSLRSTSGRFFFSYNEQFF. DNA for the CDR3: TGTGCCAGCAGTTTAAGATCGACTAGCGGGAGATTCTTCTTCTCCTACAATGAGCAGTTCTTC.

Here the CDR3 DNA reads TGTGCCAGCAGCCCATTCCTAGCGAGTGGGGCCAACGTCCTGACTTTC. This translates into CASSPFLASGANVLTF. The chain employs TRBV7-2 and TRBJ2-6, with a tentative D call TRBD2 (6 bases). V lost 5 bases and J 3 bases, leaving 14 bases between the germline ends. The length of the CDR3 is 16 residues. Germline CDR1 and CDR2: SGHTA and FQGNSA.

The chain uses TRBV2 and TRBJ2-1; 7 bases are a match to TRBD2. Germline loops: CDR1 SNHLY, CDR2 FYNNEI. Trimming removed 2 bases from V and 8 bases from J; junction bases left unmatched: 3. This CDR3 has 13 amino acids. The chain's CDR3 is CASSELAVDEQFF. DNA of the CDR3: TGTGCCAGCAGTGAACTAGCGGTGGATGAGCAGTTCTTC.

This chain uses TRBV4-3 with TRBJ2-1; 12 bases are shared with TRBD2. Trimming at V came to 2 bases and at J to 1 base, leaving 6 bases not matched to a gene. Germline CDR1 and CDR2: LGHNA and YSLEER. This CDR3 has 18 amino acids. The CDR3 reads CASSQPPSGGASYNEQFF. CDR3 DNA sequence: TGCGCCAGCAGCCAACCCCCTAGCGGGGGGGCGTCCTACAATGAGCAGTTCTTC.

Only a few counts were recorded for this clonotype. This sequence joins TRBV20-1 and TRBJ2-1; maybe TRBD1 (5 bases). V lost 0 bases to trimming and J lost 8 bases, with 14 bases between them. Germline CDR1 and CDR2: DFQATT and SNEGSKA (reference sequence). This CDR3 is 14 amino acids long. Here the CDR3 DNA reads TGCAGTGCTAGAGAGGAACAGGTCAGGGATGAGCAGTTCTTC. It specifies CSAREEQVRDEQFF.

The V call is TRBV2, the J call TRBJ2-3, with 9 bases that match TRBD1. CDR1 SNHLY and CDR2 FYNNEI come from the germline V gene. CDR3 size: 14 residues. V lost 8 bases and J lost 10; bases outside the gene matches: 13. CDR3 amino acids: CASVGGTGTSAQYF. The CDR3 DNA follows: TGTGCCAGCGTGGGAGGGACAGGGACATCCGCGCAGTATTTT.

The chain recombines TRBV27 with TRBJ2-7, with D perhaps TRBD1 (6 bases). Germline V gene data show CDR1 as MNHEY and CDR2 as SMNVEV (reference sequence). Trimming stripped 5 bases from V and 5 bases from J, with 10 bases between. CDR3 length equals 12 residues. Here the CDR3 reads CASSTGINEQYF. The CDR3 DNA reads as TGTGCCAGCAGTACAGGGATCAACGAGCAGTACTTC.

In this sample, this clonotype turned up a few times. The chain uses TRBV7-2 and TRBJ2-5, with 10 bases aligning to TRBD1. The CDR3 totals 16 residues. J was trimmed by 4 bases and V by 5 bases; bases with no gene match: 10. The germline CDR1 and CDR2 sequences are SGHTA and FQGNSA. The CDR3 nucleotides read TGTGCCAGCAGCGCGGTGACCGGGACAGGGGCAGAGACCCAGTACTTC. It translates to CASSAVTGTGAETQYF.

This clonotype was seen a handful of times. The rearrangement joins TRBV10-3 to TRBJ1-5; TRBD1 agrees at 8 bases. This CDR3 region has 13 residues. V dropped 7 bases and J dropped 6; count of bases not matched to a gene: 5. Looked up from germline, CDR1 is ENHRY and CDR2 is SYGVKD. CDR3 region: CAIKGQGGQPQHF. CDR3 DNA sequence: TGTGCCATCAAAGGACAGGGTGGTCAGCCCCAGCATTTT.

The genes are TRBV20-1 and TRBJ2-3, with 8 positions matching TRBD2. The CDR3 covers 17 residues. Germline V gives CDR1 DFQATT, CDR2 SNEGSKA (reference sequence). With 6 bases clipped from V and 4 bases from J, the junction kept 18 bases outside the gene matches. The CDR3 spells CSATFPSRREVSDTQYF. The CDR3 DNA reads as TGCAGTGCCACCTTTCCTAGCAGGCGGGAGGTCTCAGATACGCAGTATTTT.

This clonotype has a handful of counts. The chain joins TRBV25-1 to TRBJ2-1; TRBD1 matches 7 bases. Trimming took 3 bases from V and 12 from J; bases not matched to a gene: 8. Per the germline V gene, CDR1 is MGHDK and CDR2 is SYGVNS. The CDR3 contains 13 residues. The CDR3 DNA follows: TGTGCCAGCAGTGATAGGGGGCGCGAAGGGCAGTTCTTC. As protein: CASSDRGREGQFF.

This chain links TRBV6-2 or TRBV6-3 with TRBJ2-7; D is unclear. Trimming took off 6 bases at V and 3 bases at J, with 18 bases between the two ends. This CDR3 spans 15 amino acids. Germline CDR1 reads MNHEY; CDR2 reads SVGEGT. The CDR3 bases are TGTGCCAGCAGCAGAGATGGTTCGGGCAACTACGAGCAGTACTTC. This gives the protein CASSRDGSGNYEQYF.

The chain is built from TRBV28 and TRBJ2-3; D gene ambiguous. V shed 6 bases and J shed 0 bases, with 10 bases lying between them. Germline V gene sequence: CDR1 MDHEN, CDR2 SYDVKM. This CDR3 has 14 amino acids. The CDR3, as DNA: TGTGCCAGCAGAGGACGAGCGAGCACAGATACGCAGTATTTT. Protein: CASRGRASTDTQYF.

This rearrangement joins TRBV5-1 to TRBJ2-1; 8 nucleotides match TRBD2. CDR3 length equals 17 residues. Germline V lookup: CDR1 SGHRS, CDR2 YFSETQ. J lost 7 bases, V lost 4 bases, and 16 bases had no gene match. CDR3: CASSTPLTSGAGNEQFF. The CDR3 DNA sequence: TGCGCCAGCAGCACGCCCCTCACTAGCGGTGCGGGGAATGAGCAGTTCTTC.

This sequence joins TRBV19 and TRBJ2-1; 7 bases agree with TRBD2. CDR3 length equals 14 residues. Germline V gene lookup returns CDR1 LNHDA and CDR2 SQIVND (reference sequence). Trimming cost V 6 bases and J 8 bases; bases outside gene matches: 10. CDR3 DNA sequence: TGTGCCAGTAGCCCGATGGGAAGCGGGGATGAGCAGTTCTTC. This gives the protein CASSPMGSGDEQFF.